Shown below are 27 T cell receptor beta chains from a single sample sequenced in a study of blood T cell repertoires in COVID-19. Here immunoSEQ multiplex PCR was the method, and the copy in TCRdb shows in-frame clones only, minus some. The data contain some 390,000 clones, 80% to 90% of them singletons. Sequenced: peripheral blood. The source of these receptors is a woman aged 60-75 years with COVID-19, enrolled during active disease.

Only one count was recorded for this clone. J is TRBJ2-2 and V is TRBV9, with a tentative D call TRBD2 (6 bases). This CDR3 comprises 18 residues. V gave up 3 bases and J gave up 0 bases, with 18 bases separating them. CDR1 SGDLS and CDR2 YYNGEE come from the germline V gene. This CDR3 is CASSDQRRGETNTGELFF. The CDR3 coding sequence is TGTGCCAGCAGCGACCAACGGCGCGGGGAGACGAACACCGGGGAGCTGTTTTTT.

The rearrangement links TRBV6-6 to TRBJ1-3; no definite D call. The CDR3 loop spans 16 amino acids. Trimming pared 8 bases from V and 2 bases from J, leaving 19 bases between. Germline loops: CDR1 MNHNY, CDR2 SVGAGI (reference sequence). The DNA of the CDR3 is TGTGCCAGCTGCCTAGCGCCCCCAGGTACTGGAAACACCATATATTTT. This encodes CASCLAPPGTGNTIYF.

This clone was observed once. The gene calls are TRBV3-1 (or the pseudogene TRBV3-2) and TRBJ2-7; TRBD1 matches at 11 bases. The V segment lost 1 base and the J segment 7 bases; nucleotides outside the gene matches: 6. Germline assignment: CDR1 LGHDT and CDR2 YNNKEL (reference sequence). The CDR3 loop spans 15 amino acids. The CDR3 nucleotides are TGTGCCAGCAGCCAAGCAGGACAGGGGGCGCGAGAGCAGTACTTC. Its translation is CASSQAGQGAREQYF.

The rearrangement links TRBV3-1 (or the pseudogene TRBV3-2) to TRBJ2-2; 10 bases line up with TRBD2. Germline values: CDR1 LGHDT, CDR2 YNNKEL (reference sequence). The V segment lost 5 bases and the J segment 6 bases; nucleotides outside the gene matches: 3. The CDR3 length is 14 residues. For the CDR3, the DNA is TGTGCCAGCAGCTATCTAGCGGGGGCCGGGGAGCTGTTTTTT. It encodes CASSYLAGAGELFF.

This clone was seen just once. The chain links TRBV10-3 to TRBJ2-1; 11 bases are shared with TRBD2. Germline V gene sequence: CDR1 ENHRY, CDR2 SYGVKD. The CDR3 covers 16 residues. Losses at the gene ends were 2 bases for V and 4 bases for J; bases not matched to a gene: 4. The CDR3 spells CAISEPGLAVYNEQFF. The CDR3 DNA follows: TGTGCCATCAGTGAGCCGGGACTAGCGGTTTACAATGAGCAGTTCTTC.

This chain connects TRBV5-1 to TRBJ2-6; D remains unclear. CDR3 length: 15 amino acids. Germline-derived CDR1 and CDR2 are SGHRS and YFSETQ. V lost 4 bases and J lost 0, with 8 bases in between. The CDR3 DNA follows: TGCGCCAGCAGCCCCCAGGCCTCTGGGGCCAACGTCCTGACTTTC. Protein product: CASSPQASGANVLTF.

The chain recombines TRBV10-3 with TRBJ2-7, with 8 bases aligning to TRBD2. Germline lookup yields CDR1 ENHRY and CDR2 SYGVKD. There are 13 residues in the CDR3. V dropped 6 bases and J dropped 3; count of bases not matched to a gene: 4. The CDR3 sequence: CAIRRGDLYEQYF. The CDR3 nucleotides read TGTGCCATCAGGCGGGGGGACCTCTACGAGCAGTACTTC.

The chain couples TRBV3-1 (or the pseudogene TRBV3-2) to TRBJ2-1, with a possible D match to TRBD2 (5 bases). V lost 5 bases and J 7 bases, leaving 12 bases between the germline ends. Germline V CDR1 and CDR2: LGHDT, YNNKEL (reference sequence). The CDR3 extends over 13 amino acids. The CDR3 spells CASSLHGGNEQFF. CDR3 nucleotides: TGTGCCAGCAGCTTACACGGCGGGAATGAGCAGTTCTTC.

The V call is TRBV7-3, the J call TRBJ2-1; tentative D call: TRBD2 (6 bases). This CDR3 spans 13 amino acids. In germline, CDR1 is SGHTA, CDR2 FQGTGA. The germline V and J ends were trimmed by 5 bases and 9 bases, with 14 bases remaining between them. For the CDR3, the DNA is TGTGCCAGCAGCCCTCTGGAGGGCGCTGAGCAGTTCTTC. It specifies CASSPLEGAEQFF.

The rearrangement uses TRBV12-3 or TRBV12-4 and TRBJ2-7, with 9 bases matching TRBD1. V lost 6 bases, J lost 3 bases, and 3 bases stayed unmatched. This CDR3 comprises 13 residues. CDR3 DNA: TGTGCCAGCAGCGACAGGGGGATCTACGAGCAGTACTTC. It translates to CASSDRGIYEQYF.

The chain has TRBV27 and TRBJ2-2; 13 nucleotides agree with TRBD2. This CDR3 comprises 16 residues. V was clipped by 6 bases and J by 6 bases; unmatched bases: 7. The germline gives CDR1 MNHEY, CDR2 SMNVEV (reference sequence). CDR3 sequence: CASSGTSGVYSGELFF. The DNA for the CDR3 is TGTGCCAGCAGCGGGACTAGCGGGGTATATTCCGGGGAGCTGTTTTTT.

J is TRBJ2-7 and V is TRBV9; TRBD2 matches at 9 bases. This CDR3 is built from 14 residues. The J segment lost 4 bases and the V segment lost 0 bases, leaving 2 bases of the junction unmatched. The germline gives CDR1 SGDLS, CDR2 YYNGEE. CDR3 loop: CASSVGSGGYEQYF. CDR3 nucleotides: TGTGCCAGCAGCGTAGGTAGCGGGGGATACGAGCAGTACTTC.

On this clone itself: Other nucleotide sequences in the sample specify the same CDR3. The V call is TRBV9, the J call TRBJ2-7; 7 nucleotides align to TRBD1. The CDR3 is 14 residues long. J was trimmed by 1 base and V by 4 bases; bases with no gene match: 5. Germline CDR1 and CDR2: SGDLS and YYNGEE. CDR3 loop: CASSPTGQSYEQYF. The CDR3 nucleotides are TGTGCCAGCAGCCCGACGGGACAGTCCTACGAGCAGTACTTC.

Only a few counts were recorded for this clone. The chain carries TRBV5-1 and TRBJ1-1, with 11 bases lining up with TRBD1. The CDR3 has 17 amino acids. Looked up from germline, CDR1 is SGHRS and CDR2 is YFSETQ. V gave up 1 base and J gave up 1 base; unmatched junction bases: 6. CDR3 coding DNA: TGCGCCAGCAGCTTGTCTCGGGACAGGGGGACGAACACTGAAGCTTTCTTT. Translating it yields CASSLSRDRGTNTEAFF.

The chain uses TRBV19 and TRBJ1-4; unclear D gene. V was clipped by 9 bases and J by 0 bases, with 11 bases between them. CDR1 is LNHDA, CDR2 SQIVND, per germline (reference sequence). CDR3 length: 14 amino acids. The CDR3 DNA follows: TGTGCCAGCCGGTACGAATCAACTAATGAAAAACTGTTTTTT. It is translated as CASRYESTNEKLFF.

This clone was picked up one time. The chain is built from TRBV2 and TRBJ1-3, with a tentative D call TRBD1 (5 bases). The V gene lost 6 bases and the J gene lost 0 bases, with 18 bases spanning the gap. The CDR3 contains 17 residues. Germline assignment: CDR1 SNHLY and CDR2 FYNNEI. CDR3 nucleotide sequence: TGTGCCAGCAGCCTCCTAGACAGCGCACACTCTGGAAACACCATATATTTT. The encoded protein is CASSLLDSAHSGNTIYF.

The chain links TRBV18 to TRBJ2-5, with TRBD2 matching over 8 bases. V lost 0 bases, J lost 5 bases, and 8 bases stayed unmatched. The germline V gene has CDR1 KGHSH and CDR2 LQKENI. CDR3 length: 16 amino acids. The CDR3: CASSPPNRPGGETQYF. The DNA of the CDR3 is TGTGCCAGCTCACCACCGAACCGACCGGGAGGGGAGACCCAGTACTTC.

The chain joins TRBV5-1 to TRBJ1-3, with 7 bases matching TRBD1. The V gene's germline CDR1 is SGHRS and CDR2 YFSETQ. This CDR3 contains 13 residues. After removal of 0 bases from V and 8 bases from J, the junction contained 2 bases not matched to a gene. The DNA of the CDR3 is TGCGCCAGCAGCTTGGGACAGGGAGACACCATATATTTT. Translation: CASSLGQGDTIYF. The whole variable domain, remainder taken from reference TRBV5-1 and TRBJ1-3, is KAGVTQTPRYLIKTRGQQVTLSCSPISGHRSVSWYQQTPGQGLQFLFEYFSETQRNKGNFPGRFSGRQFSNSRSEMNVSTLELGDSALYLCASSLGQGDTIYFGEGSWLTVV.

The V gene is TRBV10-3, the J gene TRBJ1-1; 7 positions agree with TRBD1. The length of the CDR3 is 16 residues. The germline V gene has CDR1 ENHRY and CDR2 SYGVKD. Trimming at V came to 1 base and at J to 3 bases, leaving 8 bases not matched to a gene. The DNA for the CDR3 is TGTGCCATCAGTGAGTATACTACAGGGGTAGACACTGAAGCTTTCTTT. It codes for CAISEYTTGVDTEAFF.

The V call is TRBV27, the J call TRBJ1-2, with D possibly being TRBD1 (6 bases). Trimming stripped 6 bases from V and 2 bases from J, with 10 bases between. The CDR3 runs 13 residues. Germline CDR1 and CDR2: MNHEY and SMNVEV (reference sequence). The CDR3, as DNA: TGTGCCAGCAGCCCGACAGGCAACTATGGCTACACCTTC. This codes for CASSPTGNYGYTF.

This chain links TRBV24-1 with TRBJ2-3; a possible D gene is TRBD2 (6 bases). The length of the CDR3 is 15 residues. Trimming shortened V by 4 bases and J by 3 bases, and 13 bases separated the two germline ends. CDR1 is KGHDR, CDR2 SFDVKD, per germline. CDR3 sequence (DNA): TGTGCCACCAGTGACCGGGGGTTTTGGACAGATACGCAGTATTTT. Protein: CATSDRGFWTDTQYF.

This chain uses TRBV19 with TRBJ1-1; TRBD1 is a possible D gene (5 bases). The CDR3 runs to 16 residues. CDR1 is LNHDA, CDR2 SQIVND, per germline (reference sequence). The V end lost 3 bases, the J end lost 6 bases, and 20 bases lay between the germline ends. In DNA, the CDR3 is TGTGCCAGTAGTATTTCCCCATGGGAGGGACGGGCTGAAGCTTTCTTT. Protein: CASSISPWEGRAEAFF.

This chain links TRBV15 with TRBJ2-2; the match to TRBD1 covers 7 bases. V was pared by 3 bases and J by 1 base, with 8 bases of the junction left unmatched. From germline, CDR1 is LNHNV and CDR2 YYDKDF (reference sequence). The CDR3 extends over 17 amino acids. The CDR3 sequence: CATSSPTWTGNTGELFF. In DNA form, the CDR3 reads TGTGCCACCAGCAGCCCCACCTGGACAGGGAACACCGGGGAGCTGTTTTTT.

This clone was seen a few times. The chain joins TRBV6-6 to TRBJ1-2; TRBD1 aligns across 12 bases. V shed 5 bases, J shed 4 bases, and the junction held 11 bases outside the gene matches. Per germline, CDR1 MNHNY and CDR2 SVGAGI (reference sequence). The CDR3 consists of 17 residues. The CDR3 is CASSLSGQGAVGYGYTF. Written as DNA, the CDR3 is TGTGCCAGCAGTCTCTCGGGACAGGGGGCCGTCGGCTATGGCTACACCTTC.

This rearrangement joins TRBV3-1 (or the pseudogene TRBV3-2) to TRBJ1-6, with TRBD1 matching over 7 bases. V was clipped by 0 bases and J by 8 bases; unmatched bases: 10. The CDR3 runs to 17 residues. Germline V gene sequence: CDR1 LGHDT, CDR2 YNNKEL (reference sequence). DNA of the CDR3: TGTGCCAGCAGCCAAGATAAGGCCAGGGGGACAGATTCACCCCTCCACTTT. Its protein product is CASSQDKARGTDSPLHF.

CDR3 DNA sequence: TGTGCCAGCAGTCCCCGGACAGGGATAATGGCCCAGCATTTT. Translation gives CASSPRTGIMAQHF. J is TRBJ1-5 and V is TRBV28; 8 positions match TRBD1. V trimming: 5 bases; J trimming: 11 bases; junction bases outside the gene matches: 11. The germline V gene has CDR1 MDHEN and CDR2 SYDVKM. The CDR3 extends over 14 amino acids.

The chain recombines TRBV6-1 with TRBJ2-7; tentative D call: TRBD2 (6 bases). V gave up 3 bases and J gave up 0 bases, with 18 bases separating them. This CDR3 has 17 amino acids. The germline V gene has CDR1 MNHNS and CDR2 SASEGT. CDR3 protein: CASSDHLSGRSSYEQYF. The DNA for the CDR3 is TGTGCCAGCAGTGACCACCTTAGCGGAAGGAGCTCCTACGAGCAGTACTTC.